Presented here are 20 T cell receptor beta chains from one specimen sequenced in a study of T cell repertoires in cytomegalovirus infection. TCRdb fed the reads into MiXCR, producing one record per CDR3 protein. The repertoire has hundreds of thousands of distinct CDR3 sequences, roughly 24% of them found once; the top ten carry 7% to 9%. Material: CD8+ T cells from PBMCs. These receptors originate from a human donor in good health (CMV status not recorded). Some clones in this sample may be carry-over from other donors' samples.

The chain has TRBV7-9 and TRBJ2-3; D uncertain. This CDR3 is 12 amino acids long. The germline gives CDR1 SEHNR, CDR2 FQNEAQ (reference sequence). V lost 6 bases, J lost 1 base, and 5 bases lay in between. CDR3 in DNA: TGTGCCAGCAGGCTCCGCACAGATACGCAGTATTTT. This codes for CASRLRTDTQYF.

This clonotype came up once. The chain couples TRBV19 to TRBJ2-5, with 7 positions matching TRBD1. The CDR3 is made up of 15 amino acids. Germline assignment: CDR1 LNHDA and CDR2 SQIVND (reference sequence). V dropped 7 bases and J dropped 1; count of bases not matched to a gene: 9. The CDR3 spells CASTDRQGLQETQYF. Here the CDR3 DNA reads TGTGCCAGTACCGACCGACAGGGCCTCCAAGAGACCCAGTACTTC.

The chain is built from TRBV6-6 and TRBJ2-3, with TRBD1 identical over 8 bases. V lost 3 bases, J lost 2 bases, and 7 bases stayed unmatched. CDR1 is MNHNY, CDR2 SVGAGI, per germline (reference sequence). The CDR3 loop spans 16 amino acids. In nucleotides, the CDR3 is TGTGCCAGCAGTTATTCGACAGGGGCTCACACAGATACGCAGTATTTT. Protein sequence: CASSYSTGAHTDTQYF.

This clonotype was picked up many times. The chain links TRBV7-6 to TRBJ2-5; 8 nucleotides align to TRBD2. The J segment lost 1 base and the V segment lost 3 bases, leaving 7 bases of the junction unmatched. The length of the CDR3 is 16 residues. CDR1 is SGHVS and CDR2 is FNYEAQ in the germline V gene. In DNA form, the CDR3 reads TGTGCCAGCAGCTTGGGCCAGCGGGGGCTCCAAGAGACCCAGTACTTC. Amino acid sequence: CASSLGQRGLQETQYF.

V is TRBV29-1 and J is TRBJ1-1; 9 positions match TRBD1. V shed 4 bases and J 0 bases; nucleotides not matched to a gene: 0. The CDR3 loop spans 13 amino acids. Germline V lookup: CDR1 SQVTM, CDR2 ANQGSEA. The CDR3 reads CSVGDRVNTEAFF. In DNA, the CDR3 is TGCAGCGTTGGGGACAGGGTGAACACTGAAGCTTTCTTT.

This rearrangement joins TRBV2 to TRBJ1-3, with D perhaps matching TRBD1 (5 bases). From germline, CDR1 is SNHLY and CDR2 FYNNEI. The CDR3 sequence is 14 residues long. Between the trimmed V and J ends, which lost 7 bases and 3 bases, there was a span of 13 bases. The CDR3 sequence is CASNGGVGGNTIYF. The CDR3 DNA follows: TGTGCCAGCAACGGGGGAGTCGGTGGAAACACCATATATTTT.

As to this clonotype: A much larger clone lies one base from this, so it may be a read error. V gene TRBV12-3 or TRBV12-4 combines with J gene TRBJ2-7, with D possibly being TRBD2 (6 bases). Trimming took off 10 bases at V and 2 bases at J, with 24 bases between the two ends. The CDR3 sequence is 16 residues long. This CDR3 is CANTLYPIPGAYEQYF. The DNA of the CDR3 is TGTGCCAACACCCTTTACCCCATACCGGGGGCCTACGAGCAGTACTTC.

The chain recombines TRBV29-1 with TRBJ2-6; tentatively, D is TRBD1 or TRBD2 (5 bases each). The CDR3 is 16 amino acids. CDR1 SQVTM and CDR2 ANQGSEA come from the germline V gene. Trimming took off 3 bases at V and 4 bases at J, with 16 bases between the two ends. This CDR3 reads CSVDGGGGYGANVLTF. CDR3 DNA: TGCAGCGTTGACGGCGGTGGGGGTTACGGGGCCAACGTCCTGACTTTC.

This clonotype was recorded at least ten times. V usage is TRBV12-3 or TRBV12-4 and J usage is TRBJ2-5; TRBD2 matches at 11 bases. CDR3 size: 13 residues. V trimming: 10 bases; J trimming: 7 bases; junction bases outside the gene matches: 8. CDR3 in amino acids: CAILSGGEGTQYF. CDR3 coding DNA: TGTGCCATCCTTAGCGGGGGGGAGGGGACCCAGTACTTC.

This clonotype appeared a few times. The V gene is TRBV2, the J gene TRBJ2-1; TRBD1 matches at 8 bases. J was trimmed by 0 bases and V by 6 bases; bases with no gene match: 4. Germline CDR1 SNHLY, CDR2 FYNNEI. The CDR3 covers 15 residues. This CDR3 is CASSETGGSYNEQFF. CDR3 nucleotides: TGTGCCAGCAGCGAAACAGGGGGCTCCTACAATGAGCAGTTCTTC.

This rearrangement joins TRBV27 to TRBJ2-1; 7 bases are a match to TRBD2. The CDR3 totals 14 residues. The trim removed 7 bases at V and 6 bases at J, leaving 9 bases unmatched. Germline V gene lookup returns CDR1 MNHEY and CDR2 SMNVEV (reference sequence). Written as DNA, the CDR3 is TGTGCCAGCACTAGCGGCAACCTATTCAATGAGCAGTTCTTC. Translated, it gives CASTSGNLFNEQFF.

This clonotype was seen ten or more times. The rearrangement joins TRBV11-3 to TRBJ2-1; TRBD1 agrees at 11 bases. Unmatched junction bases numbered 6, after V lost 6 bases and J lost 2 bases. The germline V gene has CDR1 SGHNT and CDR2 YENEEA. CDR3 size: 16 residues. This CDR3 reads CASSSPGQGAYNEQFF. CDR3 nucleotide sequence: TGTGCCAGCAGTTCACCGGGACAGGGGGCCTACAATGAGCAGTTCTTC.

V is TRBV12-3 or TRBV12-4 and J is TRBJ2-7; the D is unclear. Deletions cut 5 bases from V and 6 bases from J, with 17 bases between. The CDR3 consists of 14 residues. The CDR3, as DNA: TGTGCCAGCAGTGATCCCCTGGAACCCGGCGAGCAGTACTTC. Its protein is CASSDPLEPGEQYF.

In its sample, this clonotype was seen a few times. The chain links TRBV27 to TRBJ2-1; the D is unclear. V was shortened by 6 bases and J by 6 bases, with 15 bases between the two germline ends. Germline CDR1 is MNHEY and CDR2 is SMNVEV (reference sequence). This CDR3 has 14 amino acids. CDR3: CASRTGPFPNEQFF. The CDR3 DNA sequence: TGTGCCAGCAGAACCGGCCCGTTCCCCAATGAGCAGTTCTTC.

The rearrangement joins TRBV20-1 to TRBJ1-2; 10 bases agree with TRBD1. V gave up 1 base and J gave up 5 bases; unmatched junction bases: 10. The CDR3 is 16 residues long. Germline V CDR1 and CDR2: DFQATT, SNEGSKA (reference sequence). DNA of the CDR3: TGCAGTGCTAGAGGCCGCACCTGGACAGGGGGTTATGGCTACACCTTC. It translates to CSARGRTWTGGYGYTF.

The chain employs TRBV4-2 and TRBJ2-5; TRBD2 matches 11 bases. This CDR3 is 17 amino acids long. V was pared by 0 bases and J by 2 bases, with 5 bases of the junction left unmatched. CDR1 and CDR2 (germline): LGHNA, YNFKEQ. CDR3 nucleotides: TGTGCCAGCAGCCAAGATGCGGTAGCGGGGGGGCAAGAGACCCAGTACTTC. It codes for CASSQDAVAGGQETQYF.

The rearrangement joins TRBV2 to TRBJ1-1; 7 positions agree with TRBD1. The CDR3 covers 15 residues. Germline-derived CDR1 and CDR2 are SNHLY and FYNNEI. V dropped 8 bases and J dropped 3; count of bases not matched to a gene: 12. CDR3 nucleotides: TGTGCCAGCGACTGGACAGGTGCTAGGCACACTGAAGCTTTCTTT. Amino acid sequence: CASDWTGARHTEAFF.

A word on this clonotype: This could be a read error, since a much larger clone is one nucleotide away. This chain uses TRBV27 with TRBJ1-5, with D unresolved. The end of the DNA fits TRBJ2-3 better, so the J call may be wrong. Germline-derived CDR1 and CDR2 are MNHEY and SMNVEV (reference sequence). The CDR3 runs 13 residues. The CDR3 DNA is TGTGCCAGCAGTACCGGACCTTACCAGCCCCAGTATTTT. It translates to CASSTGPYQPQYF.

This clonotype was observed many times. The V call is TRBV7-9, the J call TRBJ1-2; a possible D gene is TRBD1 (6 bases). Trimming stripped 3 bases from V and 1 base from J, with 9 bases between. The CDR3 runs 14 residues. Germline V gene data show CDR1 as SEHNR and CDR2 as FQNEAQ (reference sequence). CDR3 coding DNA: TGTGCCAGCAGCTTTGCAGGGGATAACTATGGCTACACCTTC. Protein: CASSFAGDNYGYTF.

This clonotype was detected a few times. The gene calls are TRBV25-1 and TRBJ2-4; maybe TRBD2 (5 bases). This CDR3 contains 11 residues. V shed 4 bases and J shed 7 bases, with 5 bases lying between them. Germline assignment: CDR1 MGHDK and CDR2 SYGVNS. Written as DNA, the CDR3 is TGTGCCAGCAGTGGAGGGAACATTCAGTACTTC. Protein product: CASSGGNIQYF.